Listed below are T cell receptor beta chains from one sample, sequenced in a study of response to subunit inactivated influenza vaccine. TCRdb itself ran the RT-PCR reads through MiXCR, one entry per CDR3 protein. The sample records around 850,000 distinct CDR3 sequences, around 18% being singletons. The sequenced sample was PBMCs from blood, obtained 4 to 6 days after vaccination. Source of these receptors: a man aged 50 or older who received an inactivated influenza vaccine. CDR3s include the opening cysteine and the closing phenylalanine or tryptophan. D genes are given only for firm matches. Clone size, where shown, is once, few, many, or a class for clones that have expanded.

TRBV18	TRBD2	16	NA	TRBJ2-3	CASSPPPGLATDTQYF	TGTGCCAGCTCACCACCTCCGGGACTAGCCACAGATACGCAGTATTTT
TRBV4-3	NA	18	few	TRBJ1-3	CASSQDAVRLNSGNTIYF	TGCGCCAGCAGCCAAGACGCCGTCAGGCTCAACTCTGGAAACACCATATATTTT
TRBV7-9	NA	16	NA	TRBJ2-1	CASSLIEPSPPNEQFF	TGTGCCAGCAGCTTAATAGAGCCGAGTCCCCCCAATGAGCAGTTCTTC
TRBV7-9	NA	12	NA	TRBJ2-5	CASSPAWETQYF	TGTGCCAGCAGCCCGGCATGGGAGACCCAGTACTTC
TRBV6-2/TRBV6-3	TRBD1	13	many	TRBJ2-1	CASSYGQVNEQFF	TGTGCCAGCAGTTACGGACAGGTCAATGAGCAGTTCTTC
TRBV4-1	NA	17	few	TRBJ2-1	CASSQSGTGTAYNEQFF	TGCGCCAGCAGCCAATCCGGGACCGGGACTGCTTACAATGAGCAGTTCTTC
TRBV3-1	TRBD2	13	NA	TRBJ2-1	CASSQLLTSEQFF	TGTGCCAGCAGCCAACTACTGACTAGCGAGCAGTTCTTC
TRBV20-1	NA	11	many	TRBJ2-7	CSARKDYEQYF	TGCAGTGCTAGGAAGGACTACGAGCAGTACTTC
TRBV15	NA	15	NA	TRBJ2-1	CATSRDRGNYNEQFF	TGTGCCACCAGCAGAGATAGGGGCAACTACAATGAGCAGTTCTTC
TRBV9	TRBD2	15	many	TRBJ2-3	CASSVGTSGTDTQYF	TGTGCCAGCAGCGTAGGTACTAGCGGCACAGATACGCAGTATTTT
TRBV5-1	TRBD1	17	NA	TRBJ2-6	CASSWTGPAFGANVLTF	TGCGCCAGCAGCTGGACAGGTCCGGCCTTCGGGGCCAACGTCCTGACTTTC
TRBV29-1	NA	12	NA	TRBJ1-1	CSDRSGYTEAFF	TGCAGCGATCGATCGGGTTACACTGAAGCTTTCTTT
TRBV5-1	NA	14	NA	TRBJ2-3	CASSPRLYTDTQYF	TGCGCCAGCAGCCCTAGATTGTACACAGATACGCAGTATTTT
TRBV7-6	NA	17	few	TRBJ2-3	CASSFGWGREYADTQYF	TGTGCCAGCAGCTTCGGGTGGGGTCGGGAGTATGCAGATACGCAGTATTTT
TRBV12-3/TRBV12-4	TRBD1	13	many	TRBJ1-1	CASSTGAATEAFF	TGTGCCAGCAGTACAGGGGCGGCCACTGAAGCTTTCTTT
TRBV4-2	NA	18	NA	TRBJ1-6	CASSQELAAGSYNSPLHF	TGTGCCAGCAGCCAAGAGTTGGCAGCCGGCTCCTATAATTCACCCCTCCACTTT
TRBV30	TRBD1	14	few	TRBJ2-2	CAWNRGRDTGELFF	TGTGCCTGGAACAGGGGGCGGGACACCGGGGAGCTGTTTTTT
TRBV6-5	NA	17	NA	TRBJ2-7	CASSYGGIRGGAYEQYF	TGTGCCAGCAGTTACGGGGGAATTCGCGGGGGCGCGTACGAGCAGTACTTC
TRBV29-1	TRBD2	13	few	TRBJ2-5	CSVSTSGRETQYF	TGCAGCGTGTCGACTAGCGGGAGGGAGACCCAGTACTTC
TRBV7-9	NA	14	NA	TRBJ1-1	CASLPPQGFAEAFF	TGTGCCAGCTTGCCTCCCCAGGGGTTCGCTGAAGCTTTCTTT
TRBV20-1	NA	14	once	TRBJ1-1	CSASSSQANTEAFF	TGCAGTGCTAGTAGCTCCCAGGCTAACACTGAAGCTTTCTTT
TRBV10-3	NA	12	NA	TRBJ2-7	CAIRDSSYEQYF	TGTGCCATCAGGGACAGCTCCTACGAGCAGTACTTC
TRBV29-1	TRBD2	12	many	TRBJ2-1	CSESSGSNEQFF	TGCAGCGAAAGTAGCGGGAGTAATGAGCAGTTCTTC
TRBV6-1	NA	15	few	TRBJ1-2	CASSPDGRANYGYTF	TGTGCCAGCAGCCCCGACGGGCGAGCTAACTATGGCTACACCTTC
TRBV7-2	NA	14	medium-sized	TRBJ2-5	CASSTPGFGETQYF	TGTGCCAGCAGCACACCGGGGTTCGGAGAGACCCAGTACTTC
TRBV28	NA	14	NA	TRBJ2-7	CASRNERVLYEQYF	TGTGCCAGCAGGAACGAGAGGGTCCTCTACGAGCAGTACTTC
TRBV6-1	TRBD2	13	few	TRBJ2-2	CAEWGGCTGELFF	TGTGCCGAATGGGGGGGATGCACCGGGGAGCTGTTTTTT
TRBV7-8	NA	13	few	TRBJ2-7	CASSLDNHYEQYF	TGTGCCAGCAGCCTTGACAACCACTACGAGCAGTACTTC
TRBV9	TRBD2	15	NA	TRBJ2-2	CASSVVGGDTGELFF	TGTGCCAGCAGCGTAGTCGGGGGGGACACCGGGGAGCTGTTTTTT
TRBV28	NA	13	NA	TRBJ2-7	CASRFSNLYEQYF	TGTGCCAGCAGGTTCTCAAACCTCTACGAGCAGTACTTC
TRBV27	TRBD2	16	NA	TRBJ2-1	CASSFGTNPSYNEQFF	TGTGCCAGCAGTTTCGGGACTAACCCCTCCTACAATGAGCAGTTCTTC
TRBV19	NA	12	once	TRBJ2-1	CASSNGYNEQFF	TGTGCCAGTAGTAATGGCTACAATGAGCAGTTCTTC
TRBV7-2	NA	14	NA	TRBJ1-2	CASSLARAKGGYTF	TGTGCCAGCAGCTTAGCTAGGGCCAAGGGCGGCTACACCTTC
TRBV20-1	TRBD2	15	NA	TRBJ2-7	CSAPKASGSYYEQYF	TGCAGTGCTCCAAAGGCTAGCGGGAGCTACTACGAGCAGTACTTC
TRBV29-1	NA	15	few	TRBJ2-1	CSVEQGTLTYNEQFF	TGCAGCGTTGAACAGGGGACTCTTACATACAATGAGCAGTTCTTC
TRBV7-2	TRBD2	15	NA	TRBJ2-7	CASSLMASGVYEQYF	TGTGCCAGCAGCTTAATGGCTAGCGGGGTATACGAGCAGTACTTC
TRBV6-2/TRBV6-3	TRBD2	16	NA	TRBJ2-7	CASSYQGLAGIYEQYF	TGTGCCAGCAGTTACCAAGGACTAGCGGGGATCTACGAGCAGTACTTC
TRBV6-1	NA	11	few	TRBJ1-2	CASSDNVWNTF	TGTGCCAGCAGTGATAACGTCTGGAACACCTTC
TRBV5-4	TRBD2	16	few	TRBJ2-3	CASSQGLAGGLDTQYF	TGTGCCAGCAGCCAAGGACTAGCGGGAGGATTAGATACGCAGTATTTT
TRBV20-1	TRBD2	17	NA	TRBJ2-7	CSAWGVGLAETSYEQYF	TGCAGTGCTTGGGGGGTAGGACTAGCGGAGACCTCCTACGAGCAGTACTTC
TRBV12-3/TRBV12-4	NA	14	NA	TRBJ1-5	CASNLAWGNQPQHF	TGTGCCAGCAACCTGGCGTGGGGGAATCAGCCCCAGCATTTT
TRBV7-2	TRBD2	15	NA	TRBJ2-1	CASSPSGSWNNEQFF	TGTGCCAGCAGTCCTAGCGGGAGCTGGAATAATGAGCAGTTCTTC
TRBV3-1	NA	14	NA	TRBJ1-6	CASSQNIEYSPLDF	TGTGCCAGCAGCCAAAATATTGAGTATTCACCCCTCGACTTT
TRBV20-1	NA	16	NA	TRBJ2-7	CSARPTEAENFYEQYF	TGCAGTGCTAGACCCACAGAGGCAGAGAATTTCTACGAGCAGTACTTC
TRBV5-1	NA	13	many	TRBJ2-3	CASSGRQLDTQYF	TGCGCCAGCAGCGGACGACAGCTAGATACGCAGTATTTT
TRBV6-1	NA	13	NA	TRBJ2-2	CASSEDYTRELFF	TGTGCCAGCAGTGAAGACTACACTAGGGAGCTGTTTTTT
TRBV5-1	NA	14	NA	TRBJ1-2	CASSLEPPNYGYTF	TGCGCCAGCAGCTTGGAGCCCCCGAACTATGGCTACACCTTC
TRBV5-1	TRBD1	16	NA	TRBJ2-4	CASSEGQGSAKNIQYF	TGCGCCAGCAGCGAGGGACAGGGGTCGGCCAAAAACATTCAGTACTTC
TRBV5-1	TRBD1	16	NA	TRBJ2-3	CASGTGSMTSTDTQYF	TGCGCCAGCGGGACAGGGTCCATGACAAGCACAGATACGCAGTATTTT
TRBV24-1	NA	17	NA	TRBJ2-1	CATSDPRVGLANNEQFF	TGTGCCACCAGTGATCCGCGGGTGGGGTTGGCGAACAATGAGCAGTTCTTC
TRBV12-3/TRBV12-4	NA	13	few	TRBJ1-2	CASSLGPKVGYTF	TGTGCCAGCAGTTTAGGACCCAAAGTAGGCTACACCTTC
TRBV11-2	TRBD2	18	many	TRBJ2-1	CASSSSGLAGNSYNEQFF	TGTGCCAGCAGCTCATCAGGACTAGCGGGAAACTCCTACAATGAGCAGTTCTTC
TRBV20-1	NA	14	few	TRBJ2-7	CSAIGGTATYEQYF	TGCAGTGCTATTGGCGGGACGGCTACCTACGAGCAGTACTTC
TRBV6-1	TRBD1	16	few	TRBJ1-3	CASSERRGLSGNTIYF	TGTGCCAGCAGTGAGAGAAGGGGGCTCTCTGGAAACACCATATATTTT
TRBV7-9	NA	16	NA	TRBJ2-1	CASSPLRGVSYNEQFF	TGTGCCAGCAGCCCCCTTAGGGGAGTGTCCTACAATGAGCAGTTCTTC
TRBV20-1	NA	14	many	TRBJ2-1	CSARDRPRGNEQFF	TGCAGTGCTAGAGATCGGCCTCGGGGGAATGAGCAGTTCTTC
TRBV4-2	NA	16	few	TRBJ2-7	CASSQDLRGGSYEQYF	TGTGCCAGCAGCCAAGATCTCCGGGGAGGTTCCTACGAGCAGTACTTC
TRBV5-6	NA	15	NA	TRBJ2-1	CASSPPGGGYNEQFF	TGTGCCAGCAGCCCCCCAGGGGGGGGTTACAATGAGCAGTTCTTC
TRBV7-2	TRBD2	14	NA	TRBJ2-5	CASSLVGGLETQYF	TGTGCCAGCAGCTTAGTGGGGGGGTTGGAGACCCAGTACTTC
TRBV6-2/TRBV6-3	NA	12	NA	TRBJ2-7	CASSRTYDEQYF	TGTGCCAGCAGTCGGACTTACGACGAGCAGTACTTC